This TCR beta chain was obtained from a study of cytomegalovirus exposure and HLA in healthy donors. Donors in the study were healthy people who gave bone marrow. Concerning this clone: Its antigen is not identified.

Overall study findings and caveats: A later analysis linked a missense DCLRE1C variant to TCR beta V- and J-gene trimming.

The PCR was carried out with 60 Vbeta primers and 13 Jbeta primers. Method: immunoSEQ multiplex PCR; TCRdb's copy keeps in-frame clones and lacks some. The repertoire consists of about 140,000 clones, with around 79% occurring once and the leading ten covering 6% to 7.5%. Germline CDR1 ENHRY, CDR2 SYGVKD. CDR3 length: 16 residues. V lost 0 bases, J lost 5 bases, and 9 bases stayed unmatched. The rearrangement joins TRBV10-3 to TRBJ1-2; TRBD1 matches at 7 bases. Sequenced: PBMCs. This receptor was taken from a man aged 35 to 55 in good health and CMV-seropositive. Here the CDR3 DNA reads TGTGCCATCAGTGAGTCTAAGGGGACAGACCCTTATGGCTACACCTTC. Protein sequence: CAISESKGTDPYGYTF.